This TCR beta chain comes out of a study of shared clonotypes between healthy human individuals. Background on the study: The study used three CD4 naive, three CD4 memory, two CD8 naive and one CD8 memory plate per donor.

Many counts were recorded for this clone. Produced via immunoSEQ multiplex PCR; TCRdb's table is partial and in-frame only. The sample has about a million clones; 70% to 80% are singletons. Trimming pared 4 bases from V and 5 bases from J, leaving 5 bases between. The CDR3 length is 11 residues. Germline V gene data show CDR1 as LNHDA and CDR2 as SQIVND (reference sequence). The J gene is TRBJ1-2, the V gene TRBV19; weak D call: TRBD1 (5 bases). The source material was memory CD4+ T cells sorted from blood. Stated subset: CD45RA-negative fraction. This receptor was taken from a man aged 18-30 years in good health. CDR3 amino acids: CASSTGYGYTF. The CDR3 nucleotides read TGTGCCAGTAGTACAGGGTATGGCTACACCTTC.